This TCR beta chain comes out of a study of control samples from healthy donors and cancer patients. The repertoire was sequenced with immunoSEQ multiplex PCR; TCRdb's copy has only in-frame clones and lacks some. This sample has around 100,000 clones, with roughly 88% found just once. V lost 6 bases to trimming and J lost 5 bases; unmatched junction nucleotides: 7. This CDR3 has 13 residues. CDR1 is LGHDT, CDR2 YNNKEL, per germline (reference sequence). The sample comprised blood. The chain couples TRBV3-1 (or the pseudogene TRBV3-2) to TRBJ2-7; TRBD1 agrees at 7 bases. The source is a man aged 25 to 45 in good health. The CDR3 sequence is CASSPTGVHEQYF. CDR3 DNA sequence: TGTGCCAGCAGTCCAACAGGGGTCCACGAGCAGTACTTC.